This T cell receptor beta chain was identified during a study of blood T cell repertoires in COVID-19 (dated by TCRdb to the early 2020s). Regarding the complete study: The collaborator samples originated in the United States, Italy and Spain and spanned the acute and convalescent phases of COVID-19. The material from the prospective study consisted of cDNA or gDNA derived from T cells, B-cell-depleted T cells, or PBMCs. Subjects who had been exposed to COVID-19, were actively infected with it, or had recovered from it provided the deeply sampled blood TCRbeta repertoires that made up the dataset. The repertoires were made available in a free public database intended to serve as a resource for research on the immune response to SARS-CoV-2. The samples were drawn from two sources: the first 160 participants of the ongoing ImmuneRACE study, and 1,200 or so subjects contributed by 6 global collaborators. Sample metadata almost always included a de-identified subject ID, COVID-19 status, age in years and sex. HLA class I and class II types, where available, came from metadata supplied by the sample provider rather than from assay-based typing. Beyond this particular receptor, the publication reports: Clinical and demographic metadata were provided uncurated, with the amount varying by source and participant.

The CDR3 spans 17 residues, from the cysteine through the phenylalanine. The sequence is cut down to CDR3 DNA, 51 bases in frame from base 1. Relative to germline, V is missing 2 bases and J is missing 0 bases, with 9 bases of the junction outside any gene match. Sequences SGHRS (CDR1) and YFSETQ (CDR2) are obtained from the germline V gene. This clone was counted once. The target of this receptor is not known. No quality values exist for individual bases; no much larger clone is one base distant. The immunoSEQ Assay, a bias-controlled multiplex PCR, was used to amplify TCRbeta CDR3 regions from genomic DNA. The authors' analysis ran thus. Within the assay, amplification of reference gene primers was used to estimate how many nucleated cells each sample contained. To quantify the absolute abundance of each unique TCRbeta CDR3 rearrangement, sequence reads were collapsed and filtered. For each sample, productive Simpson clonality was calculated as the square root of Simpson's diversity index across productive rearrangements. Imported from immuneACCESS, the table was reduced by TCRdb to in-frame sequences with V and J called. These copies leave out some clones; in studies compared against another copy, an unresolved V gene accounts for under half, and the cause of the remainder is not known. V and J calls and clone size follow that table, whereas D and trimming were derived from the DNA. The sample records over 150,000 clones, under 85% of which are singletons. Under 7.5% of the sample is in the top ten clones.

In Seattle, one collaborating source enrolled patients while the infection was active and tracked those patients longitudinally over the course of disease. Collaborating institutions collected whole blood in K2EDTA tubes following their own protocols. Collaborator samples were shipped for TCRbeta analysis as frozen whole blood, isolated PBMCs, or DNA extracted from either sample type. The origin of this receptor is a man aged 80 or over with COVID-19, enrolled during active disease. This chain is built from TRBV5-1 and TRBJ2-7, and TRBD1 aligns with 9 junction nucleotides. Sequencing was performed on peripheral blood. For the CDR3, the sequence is CASSFLAGQGSSYEQYF. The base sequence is TGCGCCAGCAGCTTCCTTGCAGGACAGGGGAGCTCCTACGAGCAGTACTTC.